This TCR beta chain originates from a study of blood T cell repertoires in COVID-19. The overall study: PBMCs, B-cell-depleted T cells, or T cells were the source of the cDNA or gDNA that made up the material.

Per the germline V gene, CDR1 is ENHRY and CDR2 is SYGVKD. Trimming removed 3 bases from V and 0 bases from J; junction bases left unmatched: 14. This CDR3 is 19 amino acids long. The method was immunoSEQ multiplex PCR; TCRdb's version includes in-frame clones alone and lacks a portion of them. The repertoire includes about 430,000 clones, more than 75% of them detected once, and over 0.9% sits in the top ten. The sequencing sample was made of PBMCs or T cells enriched from blood (not recorded which). The receptor was isolated from a woman under 40 with acute COVID-19. The chain has TRBV10-3 and TRBJ2-3; 8 bases are a match to TRBD2. DNA for the CDR3: TGTGCCATCAGTGAAGGACTAGCAGGTTCCCCATCTAGCACAGATACGCAGTATTTT. It yields the protein CAISEGLAGSPSSTDTQYF.